The present TCR beta chain was sequenced within a study of PD-1 blockade in classical Hodgkin lymphoma. Every one of the patients relapsed after autologous stem cell transplantation (brentuximab vedotin exposure was variable). This CDR3 contains 16 residues. Germline-derived CDR1 and CDR2 are SEHNR and FQNEAQ (reference sequence). V shed 1 base and J shed 2 bases, with 11 bases lying between them. This clone was observed once. Its antigen is unknown. The assay was immunoSEQ multiplex PCR, and TCRdb's table has in-frame clones only and misses some. The table has under 60,000 clones, over 60% seen once; the top ten hold about 15%. General observations from the study: Patients who responded completely had about the same baseline diversity as newly diagnosed patients.

The V gene is TRBV7-9, the J gene TRBJ1-4; the D gene is possibly TRBD1 (5 bases). The TCR sequence derives from a human donor with classical Hodgkin lymphoma. Sequenced here: peripheral blood mononuclear cells (PBMCs), sampled before the second cycle of nivolumab. CDR3 residues: CASSLVSGGTNEKLFF. The CDR3 DNA reads TGTGCCAGCAGCTTAGTGTCCGGGGGGACTAATGAAAAACTGTTTTTT.